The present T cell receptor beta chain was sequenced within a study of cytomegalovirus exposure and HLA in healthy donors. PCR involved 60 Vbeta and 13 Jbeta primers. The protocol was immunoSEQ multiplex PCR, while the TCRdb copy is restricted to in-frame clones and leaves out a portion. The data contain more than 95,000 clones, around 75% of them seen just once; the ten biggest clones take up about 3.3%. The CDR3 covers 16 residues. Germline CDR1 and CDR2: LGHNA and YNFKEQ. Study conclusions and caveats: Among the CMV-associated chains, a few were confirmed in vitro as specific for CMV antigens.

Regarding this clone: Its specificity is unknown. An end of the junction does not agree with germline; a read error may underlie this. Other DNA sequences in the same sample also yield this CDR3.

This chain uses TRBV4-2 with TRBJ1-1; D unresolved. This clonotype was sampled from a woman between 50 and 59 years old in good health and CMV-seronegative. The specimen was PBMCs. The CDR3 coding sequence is TGTGCCAGCAGCCAAGCTATTTATCAGGTGAACACTGAGGCTTTCTTT. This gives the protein CASSQAIYQVNTEAFF.